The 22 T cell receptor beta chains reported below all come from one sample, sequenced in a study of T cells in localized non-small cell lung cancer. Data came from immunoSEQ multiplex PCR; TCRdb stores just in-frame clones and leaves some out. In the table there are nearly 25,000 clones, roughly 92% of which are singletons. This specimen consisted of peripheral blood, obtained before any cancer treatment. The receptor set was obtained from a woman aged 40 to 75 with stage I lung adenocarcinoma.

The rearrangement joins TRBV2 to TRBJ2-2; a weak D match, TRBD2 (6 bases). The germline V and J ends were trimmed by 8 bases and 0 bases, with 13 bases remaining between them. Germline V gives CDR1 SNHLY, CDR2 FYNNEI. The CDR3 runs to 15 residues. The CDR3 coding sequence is TGTGCCAGCCGGCCGGGACTGGCGAACACCGGGGAGCTGTTTTTT. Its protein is CASRPGLANTGELFF. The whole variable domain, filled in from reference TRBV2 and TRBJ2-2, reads EPEVTQTPSHQVTQMGQEVILRCVPISNHLYFYWYRQILGQKVEFLVSFYNNEISEKSEIFDDQFSVERPDGSNFTLKIRSTKLEDSAMYFCASRPGLANTGELFFGEGSRLTVL.

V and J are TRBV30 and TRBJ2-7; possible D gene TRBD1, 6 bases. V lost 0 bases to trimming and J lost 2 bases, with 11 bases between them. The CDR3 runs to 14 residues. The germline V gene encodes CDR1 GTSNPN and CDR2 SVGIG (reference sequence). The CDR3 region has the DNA TGTGCCTGGAGTGTAAAGGCAGGGGCCTACGAGCAGTACTTC. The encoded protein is CAWSVKAGAYEQYF.

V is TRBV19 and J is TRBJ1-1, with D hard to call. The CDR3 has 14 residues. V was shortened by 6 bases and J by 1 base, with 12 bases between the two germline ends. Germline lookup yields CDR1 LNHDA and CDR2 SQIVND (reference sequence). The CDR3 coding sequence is TGTGCCAGTAGGGCTCTATCGGAGAACACTGAAGCTTTCTTT. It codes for CASRALSENTEAFF. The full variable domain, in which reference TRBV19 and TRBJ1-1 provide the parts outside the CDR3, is DGGITQSPKYLFRKEGQNVTLSCEQNLNHDAMYWYRQDPGQGLRLIYYSQIVNDFQKGDIAEGYSVSREKKESFPLTVTSAQKNPTAFYLCASRALSENTEAFFGQGTRLTVV.

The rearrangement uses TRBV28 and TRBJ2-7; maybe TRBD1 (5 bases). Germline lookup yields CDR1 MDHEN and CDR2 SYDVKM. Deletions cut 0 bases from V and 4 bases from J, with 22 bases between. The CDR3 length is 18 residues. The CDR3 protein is CASSLWDIKTPPRYEQYF. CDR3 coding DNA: TGTGCCAGCAGTTTATGGGACATCAAAACCCCCCCCCGTTACGAGCAGTACTTC.

The CDR3 DNA follows: TGTGCCAGCAGTCCGACCCCGCGGGCCAATGAGCAGTTCTTC. It is translated as CASSPTPRANEQFF. The V gene is TRBV27, the J gene TRBJ2-1; weak D call: TRBD2 (5 bases). The V gene lost 5 bases and the J gene lost 6 bases, with 14 bases spanning the gap. Germline CDR1 and CDR2: MNHEY and SMNVEV (reference sequence). This CDR3 spans 14 amino acids.

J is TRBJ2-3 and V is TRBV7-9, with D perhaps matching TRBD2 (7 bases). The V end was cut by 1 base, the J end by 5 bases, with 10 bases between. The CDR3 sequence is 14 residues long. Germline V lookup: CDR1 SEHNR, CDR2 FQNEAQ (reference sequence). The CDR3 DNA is TGTGCCAGCAGCTTAGACAGGGAGGGAGATACGCAGTATTTT. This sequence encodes CASSLDREGDTQYF.

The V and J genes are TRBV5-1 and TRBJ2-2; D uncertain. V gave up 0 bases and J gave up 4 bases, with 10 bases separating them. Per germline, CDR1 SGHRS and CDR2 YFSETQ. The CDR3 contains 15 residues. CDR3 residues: CASSLVGWVTGELFF. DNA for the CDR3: TGCGCCAGCAGCTTGGTGGGATGGGTCACCGGGGAGCTGTTTTTT.

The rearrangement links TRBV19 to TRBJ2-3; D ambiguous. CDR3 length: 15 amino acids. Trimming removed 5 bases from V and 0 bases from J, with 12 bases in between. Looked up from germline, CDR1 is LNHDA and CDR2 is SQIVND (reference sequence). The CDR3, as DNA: TGTGCCAGTAGTCCCTTCGGGCCTAGCACAGATACGCAGTATTTT. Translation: CASSPFGPSTDTQYF.

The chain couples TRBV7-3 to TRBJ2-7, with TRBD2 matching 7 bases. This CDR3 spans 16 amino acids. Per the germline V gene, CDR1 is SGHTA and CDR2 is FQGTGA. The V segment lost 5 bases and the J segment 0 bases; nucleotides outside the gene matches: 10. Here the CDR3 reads CASSPAGGGNSYEQYF. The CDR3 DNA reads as TGTGCCAGCAGCCCCGCTGGGGGGGGGAACTCCTACGAGCAGTACTTC.

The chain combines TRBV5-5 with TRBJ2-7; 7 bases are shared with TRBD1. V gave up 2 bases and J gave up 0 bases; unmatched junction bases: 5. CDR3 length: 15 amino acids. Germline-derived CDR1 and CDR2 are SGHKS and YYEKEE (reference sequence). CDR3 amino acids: CASSFWDSPSYEQYF. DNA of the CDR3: TGTGCCAGCAGCTTCTGGGACAGCCCCTCCTACGAGCAGTACTTC. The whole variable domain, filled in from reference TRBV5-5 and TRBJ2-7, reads DAGVTQSPTHLIKTRGQQVTLRCSPISGHKSVSWYQQVLGQGPQFIFQYYEKEERGRGNFPDRFSARQFPNYSSELNVNALLLGDSALYLCASSFWDSPSYEQYFGPGTRLTVT.

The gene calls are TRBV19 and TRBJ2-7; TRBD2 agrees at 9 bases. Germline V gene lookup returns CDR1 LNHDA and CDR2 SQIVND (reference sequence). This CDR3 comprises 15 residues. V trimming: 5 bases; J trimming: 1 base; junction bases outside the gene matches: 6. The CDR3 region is CASSLVAGGSYEQYF. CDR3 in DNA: TGTGCCAGTAGTCTTGTGGCGGGAGGGTCCTACGAGCAGTACTTC.

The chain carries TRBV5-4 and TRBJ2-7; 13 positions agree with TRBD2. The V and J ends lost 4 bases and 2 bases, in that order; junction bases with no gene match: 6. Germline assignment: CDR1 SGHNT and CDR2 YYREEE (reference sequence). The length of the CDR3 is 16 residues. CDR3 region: CASSLSGTSGAYEQYF. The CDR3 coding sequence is TGTGCCAGCAGCCTGTCGGGGACTAGCGGGGCCTACGAGCAGTACTTC.

The CDR3 coding sequence is TGTGCCAGTAGTCCCCAGGGTCTAGCGGGAGGGCGAACCGGGGAGCTGTTTTTT. As protein: CASSPQGLAGGRTGELFF. The genes are TRBV19 and TRBJ2-2; 12 nucleotides line up with TRBD2. V shed 5 bases, J shed 5 bases, and the junction held 12 bases outside the gene matches. This CDR3 is 18 amino acids long. Germline CDR1 is LNHDA and CDR2 is SQIVND (reference sequence).

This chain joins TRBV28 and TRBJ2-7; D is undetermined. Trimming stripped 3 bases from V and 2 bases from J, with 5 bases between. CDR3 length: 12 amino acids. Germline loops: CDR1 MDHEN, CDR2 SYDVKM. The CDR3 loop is CASSFITYEQYF. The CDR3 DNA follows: TGTGCCAGCAGTTTTATAACCTACGAGCAGTACTTC. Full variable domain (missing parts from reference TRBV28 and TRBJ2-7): DVKVTQSSRYLVKRTGEKVFLECVQDMDHENMFWYRQDPGLGLRLIYFSYDVKMKEKGDIPEGYSVSREKKERFSLILESASTNQTSMYLCASSFITYEQYFGPGTRLTVT.

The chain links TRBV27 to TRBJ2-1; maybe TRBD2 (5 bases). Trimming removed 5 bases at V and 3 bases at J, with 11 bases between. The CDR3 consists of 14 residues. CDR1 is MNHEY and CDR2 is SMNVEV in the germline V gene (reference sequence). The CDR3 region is CASSPGLYYNEQFF. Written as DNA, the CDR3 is TGTGCCAGCAGTCCGGGATTGTACTACAATGAGCAGTTCTTC.

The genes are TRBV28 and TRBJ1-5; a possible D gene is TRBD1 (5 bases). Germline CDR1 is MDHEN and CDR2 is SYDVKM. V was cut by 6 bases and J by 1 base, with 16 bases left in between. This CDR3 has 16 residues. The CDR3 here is CASRTSQGWSNQPQHF. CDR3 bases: TGTGCCAGCAGGACGTCCCAGGGCTGGAGCAATCAGCCCCAGCATTTT.

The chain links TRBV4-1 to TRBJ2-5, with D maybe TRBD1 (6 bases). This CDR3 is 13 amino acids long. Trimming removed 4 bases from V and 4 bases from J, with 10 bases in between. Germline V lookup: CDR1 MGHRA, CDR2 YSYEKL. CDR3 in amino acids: CASSLIRGETQYF. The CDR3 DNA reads TGCGCCAGCAGCCTGATCAGGGGAGAGACCCAGTACTTC.

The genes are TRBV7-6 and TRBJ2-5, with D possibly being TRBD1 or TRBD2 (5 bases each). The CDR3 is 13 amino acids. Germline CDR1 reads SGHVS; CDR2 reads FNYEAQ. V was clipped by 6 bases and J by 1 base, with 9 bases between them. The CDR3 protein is CASSQGTQETQYF. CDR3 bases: TGTGCCAGCAGTCAAGGGACCCAAGAGACCCAGTACTTC.

This chain's CDR3 is CASSLGDRPPELFF. The CDR3 DNA reads TGTGCCAGCAGCTTGGGGGACAGGCCCCCGGAGCTGTTTTTT. This chain joins TRBV5-4 and TRBJ2-2; 8 bases match TRBD1. V was pared by 0 bases and J by 10 bases, with 5 bases of the junction left unmatched. The germline V gene encodes CDR1 SGHNT and CDR2 YYREEE (reference sequence). The CDR3 length is 14 residues.

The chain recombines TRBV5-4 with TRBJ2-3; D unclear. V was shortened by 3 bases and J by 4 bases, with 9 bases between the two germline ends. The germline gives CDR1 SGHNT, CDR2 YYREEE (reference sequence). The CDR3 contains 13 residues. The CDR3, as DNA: TGTGCCAGCAGCTGGTGGACGGCAGATACGCAGTATTTT. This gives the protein CASSWWTADTQYF.

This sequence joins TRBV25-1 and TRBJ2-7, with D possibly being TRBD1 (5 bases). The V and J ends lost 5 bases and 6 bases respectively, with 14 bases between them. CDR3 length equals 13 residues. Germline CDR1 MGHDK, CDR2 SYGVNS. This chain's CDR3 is CASSWQGSLEQYF. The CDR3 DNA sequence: TGTGCCAGCAGTTGGCAGGGTTCCCTCGAGCAGTACTTC.

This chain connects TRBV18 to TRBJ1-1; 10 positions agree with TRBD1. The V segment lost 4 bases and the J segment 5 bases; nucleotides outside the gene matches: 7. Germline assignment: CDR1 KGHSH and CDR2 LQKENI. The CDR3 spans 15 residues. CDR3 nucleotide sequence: TGTGCCAGCTCACGGGAGGGACAGGGGAGGACTGAAGCTTTCTTT. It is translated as CASSREGQGRTEAFF.